The source of this T cell receptor (beta chain) is a study of T cell responses to AZD1222 COVID-19 vaccine. General study results and limits: Recipients of two AZD1222 doses showed rising Spike-specific TCR breadth and depth. It should be noted that donors were predominantly white British and more often female, and clonal diversity was possibly underestimated. No repertoire was sampled before or during the peak T cell response, only after it. Vaccine-related CD4 TCRs covered spike, predominating at 160-218 and 743-854.

Clones were read by immunoSEQ multiplex PCR, and TCRdb kept only the in-frame ones, dropping some. The top ten hold roughly two fifths of the sample, which has 14,000 or so clones, under 85% seen once. CDR1 is ENHRY and CDR2 is SYGVKD in the germline V gene. The length of the CDR3 is 14 residues. V shed 0 bases and J shed 1 base, with 6 bases lying between them. Comment on this clone: Its antigen is currently unknown.

The chain employs TRBV10-3 and TRBJ1-2, with D hard to call. The origin of this receptor is an adult who received the AZD1222 COVID-19 vaccine. The sequenced sample was peripheral blood, obtained 28 days after the second AZD1222 dose. CDR3 in amino acids: CAISESPDNYGYTF. CDR3 coding DNA: TGTGCCATCAGTGAGTCACCTGATAACTATGGCTACACCTTC.